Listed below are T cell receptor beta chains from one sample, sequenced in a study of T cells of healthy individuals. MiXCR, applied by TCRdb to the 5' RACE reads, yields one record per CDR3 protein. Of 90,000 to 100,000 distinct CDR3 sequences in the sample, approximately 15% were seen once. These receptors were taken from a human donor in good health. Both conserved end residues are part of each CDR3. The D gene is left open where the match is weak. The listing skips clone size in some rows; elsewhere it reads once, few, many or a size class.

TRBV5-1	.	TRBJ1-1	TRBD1	CASSSGTEYMNTEAFF	TGCGCCAGCAGCTCCGGGACAGAGTACATGAACACTGAAGCTTTCTTT
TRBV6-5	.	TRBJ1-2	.	CASSDFGGGYTF	TGTGCCAGCAGTGATTTCGGCGGTGGCTACACCTTC
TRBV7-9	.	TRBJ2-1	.	CASSLNGGGENEQFF	TGTGCCAGCAGCTTAAATGGTGGAGGGGAAAATGAGCAGTTCTTC
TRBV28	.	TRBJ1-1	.	CASTGAVNFFEAFF	TGTGCCAGCACCGGGGCAGTAAATTTTTTTGAAGCTTTCTTT
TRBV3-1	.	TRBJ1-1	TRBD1	CASSQVQGETFF	TGTGCCAGCAGCCAAGTTCAGGGGGAGACTTTCTTT
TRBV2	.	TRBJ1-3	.	CASSLQGERNTIYF	TGTGCCAGCAGCCTCCAGGGTGAACGAAACACCATATATTTT
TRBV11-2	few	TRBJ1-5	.	CASSSASAARPQHF	TGTGCCAGCAGCTCGGCGTCAGCCGCCAGGCCCCAGCATTTT
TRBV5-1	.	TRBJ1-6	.	CASSLGGSHNSPLHF	TGCGCCAGCAGCTTGGGGGGCTCTCATAATTCACCCCTCCACTTT
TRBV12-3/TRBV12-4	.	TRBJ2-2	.	CASMGNTGELFF	TGTGCCAGCATGGGGAACACCGGGGAGCTGTTTTTT
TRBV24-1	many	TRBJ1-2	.	CATSDSPGNYGYTF	TGTGCCACCAGTGATTCTCCAGGGAACTATGGCTACACCTTC